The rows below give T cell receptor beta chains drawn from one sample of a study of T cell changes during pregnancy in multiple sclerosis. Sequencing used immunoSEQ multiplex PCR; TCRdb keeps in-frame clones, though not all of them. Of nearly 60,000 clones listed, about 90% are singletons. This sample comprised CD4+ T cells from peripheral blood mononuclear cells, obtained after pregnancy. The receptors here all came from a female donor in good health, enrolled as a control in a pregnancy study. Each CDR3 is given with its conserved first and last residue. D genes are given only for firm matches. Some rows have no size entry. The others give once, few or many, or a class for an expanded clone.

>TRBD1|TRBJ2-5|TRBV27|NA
CASGRDRGETQYF
TGTGCCAGCGGACGGGACAGGGGCGAGACCCAGTACTTC
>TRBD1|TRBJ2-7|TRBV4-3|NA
CASSQEGQGIYEQYF
TGCGCCAGCAGCCAAGAGGGACAGGGTATTTACGAGCAGTACTTC
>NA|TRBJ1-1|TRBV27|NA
CASSQLQGSTEAFF
TGTGCCAGCAGTCAACTTCAGGGATCCACTGAAGCTTTCTTT
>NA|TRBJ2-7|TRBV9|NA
CASSVDPDTYEQYF
TGTGCCAGCAGCGTAGATCCGGACACCTACGAGCAGTACTTC
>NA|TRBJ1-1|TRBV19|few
CASSPLGRGNTEAFF
TGTGCCAGTAGTCCCCTCGGCAGGGGAAACACTGAAGCTTTCTTT
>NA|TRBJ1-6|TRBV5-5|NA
CASSLAGAYNSPLHF
TGTGCCAGCAGCTTGGCAGGTGCCTATAATTCACCCCTCCACTTT
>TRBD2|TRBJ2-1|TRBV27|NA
CASSLLAGQYNEQFF
TGTGCCAGCAGTTTACTAGCGGGGCAGTACAATGAGCAGTTCTTC
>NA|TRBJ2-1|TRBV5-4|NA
CASSLDPDSSYNEQFF
TGTGCCAGCAGCTTGGACCCGGACAGCTCCTACAATGAGCAGTTCTTC
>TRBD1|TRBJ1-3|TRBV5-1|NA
CASSPRWDRGLEGNTIYF
TGCGCCAGCAGCCCCCGATGGGACAGGGGTTTGGAGGGAAACACCATATATTTT
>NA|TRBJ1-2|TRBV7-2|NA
CASRPRGGYGYTF
TGTGCCAGCAGACCTAGGGGGGGGTATGGCTACACCTTC
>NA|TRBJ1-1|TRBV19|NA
CASSIGRIGVAFF
TGTGCCAGTAGTATAGGCCGGATAGGGGTGGCTTTCTTT
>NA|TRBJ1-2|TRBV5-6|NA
CASSLMSVATGRYGYTF
TGTGCCAGCAGCTTGATGAGCGTTGCGACAGGAAGATATGGCTACACCTTC
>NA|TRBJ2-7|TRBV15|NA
CATSRDQSDTAYEQYF
TGTGCCACCAGCAGAGATCAATCTGACACAGCCTACGAGCAGTACTTC
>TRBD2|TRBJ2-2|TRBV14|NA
CASSQVATSVTGELFF
TGTGCCAGCAGCCAAGTAGCGACTAGCGTCACCGGGGAGCTGTTTTTT
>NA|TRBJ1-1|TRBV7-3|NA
CASSQNQALEAFF
TGTGCCAGCAGCCAAAACCAGGCCCTTGAAGCTTTCTTT
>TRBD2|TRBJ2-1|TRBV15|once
CATSRARTSGGNSYNEQFF
TGTGCCACCAGCAGAGCCCGGACTAGCGGGGGGAACTCCTACAATGAGCAGTTCTTC
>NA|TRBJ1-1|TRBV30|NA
CAWSVGQGINTEAFF
TGTGCCTGGAGTGTAGGTCAGGGGATTAACACTGAAGCTTTCTTT
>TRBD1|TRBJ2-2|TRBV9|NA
CASSVAGGSGELFF
TGTGCCAGCAGCGTTGCAGGGGGTTCCGGGGAGCTGTTTTTT
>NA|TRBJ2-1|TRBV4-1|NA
CASSLQGYNEQFF
TGCGCCAGCAGCCTACAGGGATACAATGAGCAGTTCTTC
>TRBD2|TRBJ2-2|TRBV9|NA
CASSEPSAGGQLWTGELFF
TGTGCCAGCAGCGAGCCCTCGGCGGGGGGCCAGCTATGGACCGGGGAGCTGTTTTTT
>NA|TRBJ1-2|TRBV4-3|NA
CASSQGTGNYGYTF
TGCGCCAGCAGCCAAGGGACGGGAAACTATGGCTACACCTTC
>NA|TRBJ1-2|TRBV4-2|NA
CASSQEDGVGYTF
TGTGCCAGCAGCCAAGAGGACGGGGTGGGCTACACCTTC
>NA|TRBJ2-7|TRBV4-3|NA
CASGQFSGDTYEQYF
TGCGCCAGCGGCCAATTCTCAGGGGACACCTACGAGCAGTACTTC
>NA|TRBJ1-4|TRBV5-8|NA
CASSLGVDSGNEKLFF
TGTGCCAGCAGCTTGGGTGTGGACTCTGGTAATGAAAAACTGTTTTTT
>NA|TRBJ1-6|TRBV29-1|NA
CSVSDRNNSPLHF
TGCAGCGTTTCGGACAGAAATAATTCACCCCTCCACTTT
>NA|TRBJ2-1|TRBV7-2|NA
CASSPDRSSYNEQFF
TGTGCCAGCAGCCCCGACAGGAGCTCCTACAATGAGCAGTTCTTC
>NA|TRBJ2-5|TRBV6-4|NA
CASSVRGGETQYF
TGTGCCAGCAGTGTAAGGGGGGGCGAGACCCAGTACTTC
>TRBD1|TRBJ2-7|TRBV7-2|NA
CASSFRQGVGYEQYF
TGTGCCAGCAGCTTCCGACAGGGGGTAGGCTACGAGCAGTACTTC
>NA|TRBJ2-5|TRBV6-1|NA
CASRASGRETQYF
TGTGCCAGCAGGGCATCAGGGCGGGAGACCCAGTACTTC
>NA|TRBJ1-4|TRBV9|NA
CASSLTPSNEKLFF
TGTGCCAGCAGCTTGACACCTTCTAATGAAAAACTGTTTTTT
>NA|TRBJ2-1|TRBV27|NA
CASLGGSSYNEQFF
TGTGCCAGCCTGGGGGGTAGCTCCTACAATGAGCAGTTCTTC